This T cell receptor (beta chain) comes out of a study of T cell changes during pregnancy in multiple sclerosis. Profiling relied on immunoSEQ multiplex PCR, and the TCRdb table lists in-frame clones only, not all of them. The sample has about 57,000 clones, around nine tenths seen once. The CDR3 has 14 residues. J lost 4 bases, V lost 3 bases, and 2 bases had no gene match. CDR1 and CDR2 from the germline V gene are KGHSH and LQKENI. The TCR originated in a female donor in good health, enrolled as a control in a pregnancy study. The genes are TRBV18 and TRBJ2-7, with 11 bases identical to TRBD2. This sample comprised peripheral blood, obtained in the first trimester of pregnancy. The CDR3 sequence: CASSPGTSGYEQYF. The CDR3 DNA sequence: TGTGCCAGCTCACCTGGGACTAGCGGATACGAGCAGTACTTC.